Listed here are 23 T cell receptor beta chains from one sample, sequenced in a study of T-cell memory formation after mild COVID-19. In TCRdb, the 5' RACE reads were re-called with MiXCR into one record per CDR3 protein. The sample has 100,000 to 130,000 distinct CDR3 sequences; roughly a sixth are singletons. The sample comprised PBMCs or a T cell subset sorted from them (not recorded which). These receptors were collected from a man aged 18 to 29 who had mild COVID-19 (a few samples of this study predate the infection). Cell type and time point are not known.

This clonotype has at least ten counts. CDR3 bases: TGTGCCAGCAGGATGACAGGGCCTAGCAATCAGCCCCAGCATTTT. It translates to CASRMTGPSNQPQHF. This chain links TRBV12-3 or TRBV12-4 with TRBJ1-5, with 7 bases aligning to TRBD1. This CDR3 is built from 15 residues. V was clipped by 6 bases and J by 0 bases; unmatched bases: 5.

The chain employs TRBV20-1 and TRBJ2-5, with D unresolved. The germline gives CDR1 DFQATT, CDR2 SNEGSKA (reference sequence). The CDR3 is 13 residues long. V was clipped by 5 bases and J by 0 bases, with 10 bases between them. The CDR3: CSAAPSYQETQYF. CDR3 bases: TGCAGTGCTGCCCCCTCGTACCAAGAGACCCAGTACTTC.

The rearrangement joins TRBV12-3 or TRBV12-4 to TRBJ2-6, with 9 nucleotides matching TRBD1. The V segment lost 7 bases and the J segment 3 bases; nucleotides outside the gene matches: 7. This CDR3 has 16 amino acids. CDR3 sequence reads: CASNIGTGLGANVLTF. CDR3 bases: TGTGCCAGCAACATAGGGACAGGGCTTGGGGCCAACGTCCTGACTTTC.

This clonotype was seen more than once but under ten times. J is TRBJ1-1 and V is TRBV6-6; 7 bases are a match to TRBD1. The V gene's germline CDR1 is MNHNY and CDR2 SVGAGI (reference sequence). The trim removed 1 base at V and 7 bases at J, leaving 3 bases unmatched. The CDR3 runs 13 residues. The CDR3 DNA reads TGTGCCAGCAGTTACTTACAGGGGATTGAAGCTTTCTTT. It codes for CASSYLQGIEAFF.

This clonotype was seen more than once but under ten times. The chain is built from TRBV29-1 and TRBJ1-1; D ambiguous. Germline values: CDR1 SQVTM, CDR2 ANQGSEA. The CDR3 is 12 residues long. V dropped 4 bases and J dropped 1 base, with 7 bases sitting between them. The CDR3 loop is CSVGARNTEAFF. The DNA of the CDR3 is TGCAGCGTTGGGGCGAGGAACACTGAAGCTTTCTTT.

CDR3 nucleotide sequence: TGTGCCAGCAGCTTATATGGCAGAAGTACTGAAGCTTTCTTT. Its translation is CASSLYGRSTEAFF. The rearrangement uses TRBV7-2 and TRBJ1-1, with D hard to call. CDR1 and CDR2 from the germline V gene are SGHTA and FQGNSA. V lost 2 bases and J lost 5, with 12 bases in between. This CDR3 is 14 amino acids long.

A few counts support this clonotype. The CDR3 here is CASNLMSSPLHF. DNA for the CDR3: TGTGCCAGCAACCTTATGAGTTCACCCCTCCACTTT. The chain joins TRBV5-6 to TRBJ1-6; D is unresolved. The germline V gene encodes CDR1 SGHDT and CDR2 YYEEEE. V lost 6 bases and J lost 9, with 10 bases in between. This CDR3 is built from 12 residues.

This clonotype was seen a handful of times. V usage is TRBV4-2 and J usage is TRBJ2-5; the D gene could be TRBD1 or TRBD2 (5 bases each). V lost 0 bases and J lost 5, with 13 bases in between. This CDR3 is built from 15 residues. Germline V gene data show CDR1 as LGHNA and CDR2 as YNFKEQ. The CDR3 loop is CASSQDEGLPETQYF. The CDR3 region has the DNA TGTGCCAGCAGCCAAGATGAGGGGCTCCCCGAGACCCAGTACTTC.

This clonotype was counted only a few times. The DNA for the CDR3 is TGTGCCAGCAGCTCCCACGTTGCGGGGTCCAATGAGCAGTTCTTC. Residues: CASSSHVAGSNEQFF. The chain employs TRBV11-2 and TRBJ2-1, with D perhaps matching TRBD2 (6 bases). Germline V CDR1 and CDR2: SGHAT, FQNNGV. V was clipped by 4 bases and J by 6 bases, with 16 bases between them. The CDR3 is 15 residues long. Based on the CDR3 plus reference TRBV11-2 and TRBJ2-1, the full variable domain is EAGVAQSPRYKIIEKRQSVAFWCNPISGHATLYWYQQILGQGPKLLIQFQNNGVVDDSQLPKDRFSAERLKGVDSTLKIQPAKLEDSAVYLCASSSHVAGSNEQFFGPGTRLTVL.

This chain joins TRBV5-1 and TRBJ2-3; TRBD2 agrees at 8 bases. V lost 4 bases to trimming and J lost 4 bases; unmatched junction nucleotides: 11. The CDR3 sequence is 16 residues long. Germline CDR1 reads SGHRS; CDR2 reads YFSETQ. CDR3 nucleotide sequence: TGCGCCAGCAGCATAGGACTAGCTGGGGCCCCAGATACGCAGTATTTT. Protein sequence: CASSIGLAGAPDTQYF.

This CDR3 reads CASSPRQGAEQYV. As DNA, the CDR3 is TGTGCCAGCAGCCCTCGACAGGGGGCCGAGCAGTACGTC. V is TRBV7-9 and J is TRBJ2-7, with TRBD1 matching 10 bases. Trimming took 5 bases from V and 6 from J; bases not matched to a gene: 4. Germline values: CDR1 SEHNR, CDR2 FQNEAQ (reference sequence). The CDR3 covers 13 residues.

This chain connects TRBV13 to TRBJ1-1; maybe TRBD1 (5 bases). With 2 bases removed from V and 6 bases from J, the gap between germline ends came to 10 bases. CDR1 PRHDT and CDR2 FYEKMQ come from the germline V gene (reference sequence). The CDR3 runs 13 residues. CDR3 sequence: CASSLLRGPEAFF. As DNA, the CDR3 is TGTGCCAGCAGCTTATTGAGGGGCCCTGAAGCTTTCTTT.

The chain combines TRBV20-1 with TRBJ2-4, with 8 positions matching TRBD1. CDR1 and CDR2 (germline): DFQATT, SNEGSKA (reference sequence). This CDR3 has 16 amino acids. V gave up 0 bases and J gave up 1 base; unmatched junction bases: 5. The CDR3 coding sequence is TGCAGTGCTAGAGACCCAGGGGGCTGGGCCAAAAACATTCAGTACTTC. It yields the protein CSARDPGGWAKNIQYF.

This clonotype was detected only a few times. The chain carries TRBV10-3 and TRBJ2-1; the D is unclear. Trimming cost V 0 bases and J 1 base, with 7 bases left between them. The CDR3 length is 15 residues. The V gene's germline CDR1 is ENHRY and CDR2 SYGVKD. DNA of the CDR3: TGTGCCATCAGTGAGTCGGATAGATCCTACAATGAGCAGTTCTTC. This translates into CAISESDRSYNEQFF.

This clonotype was observed a few times. The chain carries TRBV5-4 and TRBJ2-2; 7 positions match TRBD2. This CDR3 region has 16 residues. Germline V gene lookup returns CDR1 SGHNT and CDR2 YYREEE (reference sequence). The CDR3 region has the DNA TGTGCTGCACGGGCGGGGGTACCTCCGAACACCGGGGAGCTGTTTTTT. Its protein product is CAARAGVPPNTGELFF.

This clonotype was detected ten times or more. The V call is TRBV7-7, the J call TRBJ2-7, with TRBD1 matching over 10 bases. This CDR3 region has 15 residues. Germline V gives CDR1 SSHAT, CDR2 FNYEAQ (reference sequence). The V segment lost 6 bases and the J segment 6 bases; nucleotides outside the gene matches: 11. CDR3 sequence reads: CASSQTGGATSEQYF. DNA of the CDR3: TGTGCCAGCAGTCAGACAGGGGGCGCGACCAGCGAGCAGTACTTC.

The chain has TRBV28 and TRBJ2-5, with TRBD1 as a possible D gene (6 bases). CDR3 length: 14 residues. Trimming took 5 bases from V and 5 from J, leaving 15 bases between them. The germline V gene encodes CDR1 MDHEN and CDR2 SYDVKM. The CDR3 here is CASSQIGTRETQYF. CDR3 in DNA: TGTGCCAGCAGTCAGATAGGGACACGCGAGACCCAGTACTTC.

J is TRBJ1-1 and V is TRBV11-2; possible D gene TRBD1, 6 bases. V was pared by 4 bases and J by 1 base, with 22 bases between. The CDR3 length is 18 residues. Germline assignment: CDR1 SGHAT and CDR2 FQNNGV. CDR3 sequence reads: CASSSYPGHTVGNTEAFF. The CDR3, as DNA: TGTGCCAGCAGCTCTTATCCGGGACACACGGTAGGGAACACTGAAGCTTTCTTT.

This clonotype was counted only a few times. The J gene is TRBJ2-3, the V gene TRBV4-2; D is undetermined. Deletions cut 4 bases from V and 1 base from J, with 6 bases between. Germline values: CDR1 LGHNA, CDR2 YNFKEQ. This CDR3 is built from 13 residues. The CDR3 is CASSRSGTDTQYF. The DNA of the CDR3 is TGTGCCAGCAGCCGATCGGGCACAGATACGCAGTATTTT.

The chain uses TRBV12-3 or TRBV12-4 and TRBJ1-5; possibly TRBD1 for D (6 bases). The CDR3 runs to 17 residues. Trimming cost V 0 bases and J 7 bases, with 19 bases left between them. The CDR3 nucleotides read TGTGCCAGCAGTTTAGCACGCGGGGGGGCCGGGTGGCAGCCCCAGCATTTT. This translates into CASSLARGGAGWQPQHF.

This clonotype showed up just a few times. CDR3 sequence reads: CAAARVASYEQYF. The CDR3 DNA follows: TGTGCCGCAGCCCGGGTGGCCTCCTACGAGCAGTACTTC. The rearrangement uses TRBV6-2 or TRBV6-3 and TRBJ2-7; D is unresolved. This CDR3 has 13 amino acids. Germline lookup yields CDR1 MNHEY and CDR2 SVGEGT. Trimming removed 11 bases at V and 0 bases at J, with 14 bases between.

V is TRBV7-2 and J is TRBJ1-1; D ambiguous. This CDR3 is built from 12 residues. Per the germline V gene, CDR1 is SGHTA and CDR2 is FQGNSA. V was pared by 6 bases and J by 6 bases, with 11 bases between. CDR3 DNA sequence: TGTGCCAGCAGTCCTTTTGGGGCTGAAGCTTTCTTT. Translation gives CASSPFGAEAFF.

CDR3 nucleotide sequence: TGCAGTGCTAGAGCGGGGGATAACTACGAGCAGTACGTC. Translated: CSARAGDNYEQYV. The chain combines TRBV20-1 with TRBJ2-7; D is perhaps TRBD2 (6 bases). This CDR3 comprises 13 residues. V gave up 1 base and J gave up 3 bases, with 10 bases separating them. Germline CDR1 DFQATT, CDR2 SNEGSKA (reference sequence).